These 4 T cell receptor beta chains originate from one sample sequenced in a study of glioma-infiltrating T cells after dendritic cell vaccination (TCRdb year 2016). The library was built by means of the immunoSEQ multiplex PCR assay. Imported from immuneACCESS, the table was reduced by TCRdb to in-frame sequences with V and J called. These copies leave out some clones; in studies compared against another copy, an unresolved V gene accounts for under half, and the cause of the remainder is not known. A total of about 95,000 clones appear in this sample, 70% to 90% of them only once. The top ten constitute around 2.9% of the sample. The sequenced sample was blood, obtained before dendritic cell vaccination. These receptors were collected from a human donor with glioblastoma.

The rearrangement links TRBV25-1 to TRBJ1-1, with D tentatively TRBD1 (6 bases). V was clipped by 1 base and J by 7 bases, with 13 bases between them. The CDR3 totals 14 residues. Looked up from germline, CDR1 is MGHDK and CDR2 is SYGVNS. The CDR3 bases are TGTGCCAGCAGTGAATTCGGGGGGCTTAATGAAGCTTTCTTT. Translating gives CASSEFGGLNEAFF.

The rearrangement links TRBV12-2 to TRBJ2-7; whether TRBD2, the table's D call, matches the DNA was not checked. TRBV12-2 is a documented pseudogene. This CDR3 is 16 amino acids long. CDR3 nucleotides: TGTGCAAGTCGCTTAGAAGGCGGGAGGCTTCCCTACGAGCAGTACTTC. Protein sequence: CASRLEGGRLPYEQYF.

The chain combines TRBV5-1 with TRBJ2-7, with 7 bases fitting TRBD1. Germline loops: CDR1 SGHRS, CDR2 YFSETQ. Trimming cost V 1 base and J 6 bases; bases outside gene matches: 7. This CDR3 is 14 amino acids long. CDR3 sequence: CASSLRLGGAEQYF. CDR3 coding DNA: TGCGCCAGCAGCTTGCGGTTAGGGGGCGCCGAGCAGTACTTC.

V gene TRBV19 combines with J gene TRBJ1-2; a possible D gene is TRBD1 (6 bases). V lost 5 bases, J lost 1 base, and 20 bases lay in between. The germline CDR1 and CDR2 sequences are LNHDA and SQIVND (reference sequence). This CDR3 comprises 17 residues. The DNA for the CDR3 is TGTGCCAGTAGTCCCTTGACAGGTCCCGGCTTTAACTATGGCTACACCTTC. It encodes CASSPLTGPGFNYGYTF.